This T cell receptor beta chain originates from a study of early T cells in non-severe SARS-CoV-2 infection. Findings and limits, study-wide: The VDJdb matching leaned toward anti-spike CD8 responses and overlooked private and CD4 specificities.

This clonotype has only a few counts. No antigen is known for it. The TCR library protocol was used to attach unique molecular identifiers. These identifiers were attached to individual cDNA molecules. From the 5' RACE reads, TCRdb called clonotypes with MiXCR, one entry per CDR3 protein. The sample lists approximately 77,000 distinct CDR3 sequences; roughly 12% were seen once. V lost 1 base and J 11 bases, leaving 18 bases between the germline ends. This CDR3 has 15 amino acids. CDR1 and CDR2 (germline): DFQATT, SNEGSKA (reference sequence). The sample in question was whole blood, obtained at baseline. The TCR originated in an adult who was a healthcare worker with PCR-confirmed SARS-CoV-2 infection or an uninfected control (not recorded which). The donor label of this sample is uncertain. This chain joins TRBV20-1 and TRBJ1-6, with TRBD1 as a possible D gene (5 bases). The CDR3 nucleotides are TGCAGTGCTAGAGCAGCCAGGGAGGGTGCTACACCCCTCCACTTT. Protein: CSARAAREGATPLHF.